The sequence of this TCR beta chain was determined in a study of blood T cells in healthy people across ages. Concerning this clonotype itself: What it recognizes is unknown.

The second PCR ran roughly 7 to 12 cycles with a sample-barcoded 5' primer and J-beta primers. TCRdb used MiXCR to reprocess the 5' RACE reads, holding one entry per CDR3 protein. The sample includes some 760,000 distinct CDR3 sequences, about 25% of them seen just once. The CDR3 is made up of 15 amino acids. The V end lost 4 bases, the J end lost 0 bases, and 13 bases lay between the germline ends. Whole-study results and caveats: Unsorted PBMCs ruled out conclusive naive versus antigen-experienced comparison.

Another study also made use of these data, one on T cells of mothers and their children.

Source material: blood. The origin of this receptor is a boy younger than 18 in good health. The chain uses TRBV12-3 or TRBV12-4 and TRBJ2-7; tentatively, D is TRBD1 (5 bases). CDR3 DNA: TGTGCCAGCAGTTCCGCGCATAGGGGCTCCTACGAGCAGTACTTC. It specifies CASSSAHRGSYEQYF.